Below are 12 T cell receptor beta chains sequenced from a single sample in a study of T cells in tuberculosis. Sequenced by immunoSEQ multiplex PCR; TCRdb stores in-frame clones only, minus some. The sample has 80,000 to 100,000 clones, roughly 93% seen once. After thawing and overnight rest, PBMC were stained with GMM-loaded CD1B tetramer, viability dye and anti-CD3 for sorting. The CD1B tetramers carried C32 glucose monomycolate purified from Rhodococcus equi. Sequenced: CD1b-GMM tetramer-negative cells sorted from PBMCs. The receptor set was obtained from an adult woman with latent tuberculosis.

CDR3 sequence (DNA): TGTGCCAGCAGTTCCGAGATCTACGGACAAGTGGGCTACACCTTC. It encodes CASSSEIYGQVGYTF. The rearrangement joins TRBV27 to TRBJ1-2; the D gene is possibly TRBD1 (5 bases). CDR1 MNHEY and CDR2 SMNVEV come from the germline V gene (reference sequence). Between the trimmed V and J ends, which lost 4 bases and 8 bases, there was a span of 20 bases. The CDR3 sequence is 15 residues long.

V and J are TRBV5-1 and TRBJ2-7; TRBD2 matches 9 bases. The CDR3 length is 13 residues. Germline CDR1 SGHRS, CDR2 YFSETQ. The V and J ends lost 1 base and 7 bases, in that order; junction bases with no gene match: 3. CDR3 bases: TGCGCCAGCAGCTTGAAGCGGGGGGTGGAGCAGTACTTC. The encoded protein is CASSLKRGVEQYF.

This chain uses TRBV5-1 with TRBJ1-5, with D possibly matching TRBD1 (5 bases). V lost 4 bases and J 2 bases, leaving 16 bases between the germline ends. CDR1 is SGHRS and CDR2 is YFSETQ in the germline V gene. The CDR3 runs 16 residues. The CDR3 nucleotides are TGCGCCAGCAGCCAGGACACAGGACCCCGCAATCAGCCCCAGCATTTT. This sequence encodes CASSQDTGPRNQPQHF. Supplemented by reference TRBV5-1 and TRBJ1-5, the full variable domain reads KAGVTQTPRYLIKTRGQQVTLSCSPISGHRSVSWYQQTPGQGLQFLFEYFSETQRNKGNFPGRFSGRQFSNSRSEMNVSTLELGDSALYLCASSQDTGPRNQPQHFGDGTRLSIL.

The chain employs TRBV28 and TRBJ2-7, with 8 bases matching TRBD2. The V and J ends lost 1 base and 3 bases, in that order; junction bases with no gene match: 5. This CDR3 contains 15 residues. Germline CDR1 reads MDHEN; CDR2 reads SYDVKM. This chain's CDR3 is CASSLSTSGNYEQYV. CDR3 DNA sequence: TGTGCCAGCAGTTTATCAACTAGCGGAAACTACGAGCAGTACGTC.

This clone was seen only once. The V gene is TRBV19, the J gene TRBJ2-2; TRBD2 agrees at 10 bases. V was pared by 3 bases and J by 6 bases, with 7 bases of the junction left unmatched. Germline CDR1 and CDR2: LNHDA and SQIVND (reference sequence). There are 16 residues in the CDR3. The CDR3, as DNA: TGTGCCAGTAGTATGGGACTAGCGAGGTCTGCCGGGGAGCTGTTTTTT. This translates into CASSMGLARSAGELFF.

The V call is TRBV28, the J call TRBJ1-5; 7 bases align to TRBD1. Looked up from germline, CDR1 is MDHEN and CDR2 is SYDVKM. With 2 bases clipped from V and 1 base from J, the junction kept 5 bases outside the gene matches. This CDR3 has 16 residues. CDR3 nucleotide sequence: TGTGCCAGCAGTTTACACAGGGGCATAAGCAATCAGCCCCAGCATTTT. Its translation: CASSLHRGISNQPQHF.

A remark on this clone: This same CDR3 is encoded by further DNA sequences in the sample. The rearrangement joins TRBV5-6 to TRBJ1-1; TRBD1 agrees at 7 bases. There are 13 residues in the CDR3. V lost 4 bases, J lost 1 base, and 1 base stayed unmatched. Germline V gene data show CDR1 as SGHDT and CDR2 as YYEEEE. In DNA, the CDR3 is TGTGCCAGCAGCAGGACAGGGAACACTGAAGCTTTCTTT. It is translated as CASSRTGNTEAFF.

CDR3 coding DNA: TGTGCCAGCAGCTGGCAGACTACGAACACCGGGGAGCTGTTTTTT. As protein: CASSWQTTNTGELFF. The chain is built from TRBV5-5 and TRBJ2-2; D might be TRBD2 (5 bases). The CDR3 loop spans 15 amino acids. V gave up 3 bases and J gave up 0 bases, with 9 bases separating them. CDR1 and CDR2 from the germline V gene are SGHKS and YYEKEE (reference sequence). The variable domain in full, completed from reference TRBV5-5 and TRBJ2-2, reads DAGVTQSPTHLIKTRGQQVTLRCSPISGHKSVSWYQQVLGQGPQFIFQYYEKEERGRGNFPDRFSARQFPNYSSELNVNALLLGDSALYLCASSWQTTNTGELFFGEGSRLTVL.

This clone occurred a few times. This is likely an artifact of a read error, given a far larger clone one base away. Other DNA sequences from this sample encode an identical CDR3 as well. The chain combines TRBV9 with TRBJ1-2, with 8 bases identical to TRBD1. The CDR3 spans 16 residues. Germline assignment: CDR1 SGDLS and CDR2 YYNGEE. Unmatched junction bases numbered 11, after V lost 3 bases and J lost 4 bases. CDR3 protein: CASSATPKQGGYGYTF. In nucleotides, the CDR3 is TGTGCCAGCAGCGCTACTCCCAAACAGGGGGGCTATGGCTACACCTTC. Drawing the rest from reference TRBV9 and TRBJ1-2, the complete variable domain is DSGVTQTPKHLITATGQRVTLRCSPRSGDLSVYWYQQSLDQGLQFLIQYYNGEERAKGNILERFSAQQFPDLHSELNLSSLELGDSALYFCASSATPKQGGYGYTFGSGTRLTVV.

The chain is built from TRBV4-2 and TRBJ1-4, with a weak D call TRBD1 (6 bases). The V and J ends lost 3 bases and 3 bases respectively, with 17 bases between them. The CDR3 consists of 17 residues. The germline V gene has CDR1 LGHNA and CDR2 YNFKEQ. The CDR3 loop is CASSQIVGGRANEKLFF. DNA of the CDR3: TGTGCCAGCAGCCAGATAGTTGGGGGCCGGGCTAATGAAAAACTGTTTTTT.

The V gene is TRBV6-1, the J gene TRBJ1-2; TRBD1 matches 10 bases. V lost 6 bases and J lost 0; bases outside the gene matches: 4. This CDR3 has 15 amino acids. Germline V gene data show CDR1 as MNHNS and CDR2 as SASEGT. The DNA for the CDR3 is TGTGCCAGCAGAGCCGGGACAGGGGCTAACTATGGCTACACCTTC. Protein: CASRAGTGANYGYTF.

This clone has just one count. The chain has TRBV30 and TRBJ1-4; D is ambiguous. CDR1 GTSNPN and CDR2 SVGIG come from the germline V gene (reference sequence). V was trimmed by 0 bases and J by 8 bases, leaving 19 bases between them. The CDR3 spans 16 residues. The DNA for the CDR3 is TGTGCCTGGAGTGTCTCCAGGATCCGTGATAAGGAAAAACTGTTTTTT. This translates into CAWSVSRIRDKEKLFF.